This TCR beta chain was captured in a study of blood T cell repertoires in COVID-19. Study-wide context: Whether acute or convalescent, the COVID-19 samples came from the United States, Italy and Spain. In each case, the material was cDNA or gDNA derived from T cells, B-cell-depleted T cells, or PBMCs.

In the original analysis: Amplified reference gene primers provided the basis for estimating nucleated cell counts. Only in-frame clones appear in the TCRdb table, and some are missing; sequencing was by immunoSEQ multiplex PCR. V and J calls and clone size follow that table, whereas D and trimming were derived from the DNA. The sample carries about 120,000 clones, about 80% recorded once. The material sequenced was peripheral blood. The source of this sequence is a man aged 70 or older with active or convalescent COVID-19.

The CDR3 sequence: CASIPADRVDGYTF. CDR3 DNA: TGTGCCAGCATCCCTGCCGACAGGGTGGATGGCTACACCTTC. This chain uses TRBV2 with TRBJ1-2; 7 bases agree with TRBD1. The ends lost 7 bases at V and 6 bases at J; junction bases unmatched: 11. The CDR3 runs 14 residues. The V gene's germline CDR1 is SNHLY and CDR2 FYNNEI.